One and the same sample provided the 26 T cell receptor beta chains below, sequenced in a study of T cell repertoires in cytomegalovirus infection. TCRdb ran MiXCR on the reads and lists one entry per CDR3 protein. The sample holds approximately 190,000 distinct CDR3 sequences, under 30% seen once. Material: PBMCs. Receptor source: a human donor in good health (CMV status not recorded). Some clones in this sample may be carry-over from other donors' samples.

The chain combines TRBV20-1 with TRBJ1-1; D is ambiguous. The V end was cut by 5 bases, the J end by 0 bases, with 19 bases between. This CDR3 has 16 amino acids. CDR1 and CDR2 from the germline V gene are DFQATT and SNEGSKA (reference sequence). The CDR3 nucleotides are TGCAGTGCTTACTGGGCAGCCAGCCACTTGAACACTGAAGCTTTCTTT. Translated: CSAYWAASHLNTEAFF.

This clonotype was seen once. Being one base from a much bigger clone, this may be a read error. The chain links TRBV7-8 to TRBJ1-4; 7 bases map to TRBD1. This CDR3 is built from 16 residues. Germline assignment: CDR1 SGHVS and CDR2 FQNEAQ. Losses at the gene ends were 1 base for V and 3 bases for J; bases not matched to a gene: 5. CDR3 in DNA: TGTGCCAGCAGCTTAGGACAGGGAAGTGCTAATGAAAAACTGTTTTTT. Amino acid sequence: CASSLGQGSANEKLFF.

This clonotype was seen only a few times. Its ends do not fully match the called genes, so a read error is possible. The rearrangement links TRBV24-1 to TRBJ2-1; 7 nucleotides match TRBD1. Looked up from germline, CDR1 is KGHDR and CDR2 is SFDVKD. The CDR3 is 19 residues long. Here the CDR3 DNA reads TGTGCCACCAGTGGTTCATCGTCGACAGGGCTCCCCGATCTCAATCAGCAGTTCTTC. Residues: CATSGSSSTGLPDLNQQFF.

The chain carries TRBV6-6 and TRBJ1-1, with a tentative D call TRBD1 (5 bases). Germline loops: CDR1 MNHNY, CDR2 SVGAGI (reference sequence). Deletions cut 5 bases from V and 6 bases from J, with 13 bases between. The CDR3 spans 13 residues. The CDR3 region has the DNA TGTGCCAGCAGTCTGGGGGAAAGGGCTGAAGCTTTCTTT. It yields the protein CASSLGERAEAFF.

This clonotype was seen ten or more times. The V call is TRBV7-2, the J call TRBJ2-7; 7 bases map to TRBD1. CDR3 length: 14 residues. Germline CDR1 and CDR2: SGHTA and FQGNSA. V dropped 5 bases and J dropped 0; count of bases not matched to a gene: 4. CDR3 DNA sequence: TGTGCCAGCAGCCCCGACAGGGTCTCCTACGAGCAGTACTTC. Protein: CASSPDRVSYEQYF. Looking up the rest from reference TRBV7-2 and TRBJ2-7 gives the full variable domain: GAGVSQSPSNKVTEKGKDVELRCDPISGHTALYWYRQSLGQGLEFLIYFQGNSAPDKSGLPSDRFSAERTGGSVSTLTIQRTQQEDSAVYLCASSPDRVSYEQYFGPGTRLTVT.

The V gene is TRBV29-1, the J gene TRBJ1-2, with D hard to call. Per germline, CDR1 SQVTM and CDR2 ANQGSEA. V lost 0 bases, J lost 4 bases, and 12 bases lay in between. The CDR3 consists of 14 residues. The DNA for the CDR3 is TGCAGCGTTGAAGAGGAAGCAGTAACCTATGGCTACACCTTC. Amino acids: CSVEEEAVTYGYTF.

For this clonotype: Since a much larger clone is just one base distant, this may be a read error. CDR3 in DNA: TGTGCCAGCAGCTTGGGGACACCTGAAAATCTGTTTTTT. This translates into CASSLGTPENLFF. The chain couples TRBV7-2 to TRBJ1-4, with a possible D match to TRBD1 (6 bases). Germline CDR1 reads SGHTA; CDR2 reads FQGNSA. CDR3 size: 13 residues.

Only a few counts were recorded for this clonotype. The chain carries TRBV6-1 and TRBJ1-1; D perhaps matches TRBD1 (5 bases). V dropped 4 bases and J dropped 4 bases, with 13 bases sitting between them. Germline CDR1 reads MNHNS; CDR2 reads SASEGT. This CDR3 is 14 amino acids long. CDR3 region: CASSARGGGTEAFF. The CDR3, as DNA: TGTGCCAGCAGTGCTCGTGGTGGGGGCACTGAAGCTTTCTTT.

This clonotype was counted only a few times. The gene calls are TRBV2 and TRBJ1-4; D is perhaps TRBD1 (6 bases). Germline CDR1 reads SNHLY; CDR2 reads FYNNEI. There are 15 residues in the CDR3. V was trimmed by 6 bases and J by 7 bases, leaving 18 bases between them. CDR3 DNA: TGTGCCAGCAGCCCCGGGGATGGAGGGGGTGAAAAACTGTTTTTT. Its protein product is CASSPGDGGGEKLFF.

The chain recombines TRBV29-1 with TRBJ2-1; 8 bases match TRBD2. The CDR3 consists of 15 residues. Germline V CDR1 and CDR2: SQVTM, ANQGSEA. J lost 5 bases, V lost 0 bases, and 6 bases had no gene match. The CDR3 DNA follows: TGCAGCGTTGAAGATCGGGGGGGCGGAAACAATGAGCAGTTCTTC. It encodes CSVEDRGGGNNEQFF.

The V and J genes are TRBV12-3 or TRBV12-4 and TRBJ1-2; D is uncertain. CDR3 length equals 14 residues. Trimming cost V 1 base and J 7 bases, with 13 bases left between them. For the CDR3, the DNA is TGTGCCAGCAGTTTAGTGGGAGGTTCAAGTGGCTACACCTTC. Translating gives CASSLVGGSSGYTF.

This clonotype was counted many times. V is TRBV7-8 and J is TRBJ1-4; 7 bases fit TRBD1. This CDR3 has 16 amino acids. CDR1 is SGHVS and CDR2 is FQNEAQ in the germline V gene. The J segment lost 3 bases and the V segment lost 1 base, leaving 5 bases of the junction unmatched. The CDR3 coding sequence is TGTGCCAGCAGCTTAGGACAGGGAAGGGCTAATGAAAAACTGTTTTTT. It specifies CASSLGQGRANEKLFF.

The DNA of the CDR3 is TGTGCCAGCAGCTTAGAAGGGCAGGTCCAAGAGACCCAGTACTTC. Protein product: CASSLEGQVQETQYF. The rearrangement links TRBV7-9 to TRBJ2-5; no clear D. The CDR3 has 15 amino acids. V lost 1 base, J lost 1 base, and 10 bases lay in between. CDR1 SEHNR and CDR2 FQNEAQ come from the germline V gene (reference sequence).

This rearrangement joins TRBV28 to TRBJ1-1; no clear D gene. There are 13 residues in the CDR3. Trimming removed 4 bases from V and 6 bases from J, with 12 bases in between. The germline CDR1 and CDR2 sequences are MDHEN and SYDVKM. Here the CDR3 DNA reads TGTGCCAGCAGTTCTAGCCCCGGGGCTGAAGCTTTCTTT. It specifies CASSSSPGAEAFF.

V and J are TRBV6-1 and TRBJ1-1, with 10 bases matching TRBD1. V trimming: 1 base; J trimming: 4 bases; junction bases outside the gene matches: 0. The CDR3 is made up of 14 amino acids. The germline V gene has CDR1 MNHNS and CDR2 SASEGT. The CDR3 DNA follows: TGTGCCAGCAGTGAAGGGACAGGGGGCACTGAAGCTTTCTTT. It encodes CASSEGTGGTEAFF.

This chain joins TRBV12-3 or TRBV12-4 and TRBJ1-4, with D hard to call. Trimming took 4 bases from V and 7 from J, leaving 16 bases between them. The CDR3 has 15 amino acids. CDR3 nucleotides: TGTGCCAGCAGTTGGGGAATAATAGGAGGTGAAAAACTGTTTTTT. Its protein is CASSWGIIGGEKLFF.

The chain is built from TRBV19 and TRBJ2-5, with 7 bases that match TRBD1. The CDR3 length is 15 residues. CDR1 is LNHDA, CDR2 SQIVND, per germline (reference sequence). Trimming cost V 6 bases and J 0 bases; bases outside gene matches: 7. CDR3 DNA: TGTGCCAGTAGCTCCGACAGGGCATACCAAGAGACCCAGTACTTC. Its protein product is CASSSDRAYQETQYF. The full variable domain, completed using reference TRBV19 and TRBJ2-5, is DGGITQSPKYLFRKEGQNVTLSCEQNLNHDAMYWYRQDPGQGLRLIYYSQIVNDFQKGDIAEGYSVSREKKESFPLTVTSAQKNPTAFYLCASSSDRAYQETQYFGPGTRLLVL.

This chain links TRBV7-8 with TRBJ1-1, with D maybe TRBD1 (5 bases). The CDR3 totals 13 residues. The ends were cut back, 5 bases at V and 7 bases at J, with 14 bases in the middle. CDR1 SGHVS and CDR2 FQNEAQ come from the germline V gene. The CDR3 bases are TGTGCCAGCAGCCCCTGCAGGGCCTGTGAAGCTTTCTTT. This sequence encodes CASSPCRACEAFF.

The rearrangement links TRBV12-3 or TRBV12-4 to TRBJ1-2; 7 positions agree with TRBD1. Germline trimming cut 4 bases from V and 8 bases from J; bases unmatched to any gene: 10. This CDR3 contains 14 residues. The CDR3, as DNA: TGTGCCAGCAGTTCCTTACAGGGGTTAGGAGGCTACACCTTC. Amino acids: CASSSLQGLGGYTF.

This clonotype was seen at least ten times. The CDR3 loop reads CASSLVGGNYGYTF. CDR3 in DNA: TGTGCCAGCAGCTTAGTGGGGGGGAACTATGGCTACACCTTC. The chain links TRBV7-8 to TRBJ1-2; D is perhaps TRBD1 (5 bases). CDR1 is SGHVS, CDR2 FQNEAQ, per germline. V lost 1 base and J 2 bases, leaving 8 bases between the germline ends. The CDR3 sequence is 14 residues long.

V is TRBV5-1 and J is TRBJ2-1; D may correspond to TRBD1 or TRBD2 (5 bases each). The length of the CDR3 is 15 residues. CDR1 and CDR2 from the germline V gene are SGHRS and YFSETQ. V was trimmed by 0 bases and J by 8 bases, leaving 15 bases between them. The CDR3: CASSLAGASTHEQFF. The CDR3 nucleotides read TGCGCCAGCAGCTTGGCCGGGGCTAGCACCCATGAGCAGTTCTTC.

This clonotype was counted a few times. J is TRBJ2-3 and V is TRBV15, with D perhaps matching TRBD2 (5 bases). The length of the CDR3 is 15 residues. The germline gives CDR1 LNHNV, CDR2 YYDKDF (reference sequence). V was shortened by 5 bases and J by 4 bases, with 16 bases between the two germline ends. CDR3 nucleotide sequence: TGTGCCACCAGCCCCCCCATGGCGGGTCCAGATACGCAGTATTTT. Amino acid sequence: CATSPPMAGPDTQYF.

This clonotype was picked up many times. V is TRBV5-4 and J is TRBJ2-5, with 8 bases matching TRBD1. The CDR3 is 16 residues long. The germline V gene encodes CDR1 SGHNT and CDR2 YYREEE (reference sequence). J lost 2 bases, V lost 0 bases, and 6 bases had no gene match. The CDR3 spells CASSLAGTGEQETQYF. CDR3 bases: TGTGCCAGCAGCTTGGCTGGGACAGGCGAACAAGAGACCCAGTACTTC.

The genes are TRBV6-5 and TRBJ1-1; possible D gene TRBD1, 5 bases. Trimming shortened V by 6 bases and J by 0 bases, and 11 bases separated the two germline ends. The CDR3 runs to 14 residues. Germline values: CDR1 MNHEY, CDR2 SVGAGI. Here the CDR3 reads CASSSLTVNTEAFF. The CDR3 coding sequence is TGTGCCAGCAGCTCACTGACAGTGAACACTGAAGCTTTCTTT.

This clonotype has a handful of counts. V usage is TRBV2 and J usage is TRBJ2-1; 10 positions match TRBD2. Trimming at V came to 9 bases and at J to 5 bases, leaving 7 bases not matched to a gene. The CDR3 contains 14 residues. Germline V gives CDR1 SNHLY, CDR2 FYNNEI. In DNA form, the CDR3 reads TGTGCCAGTGTAGCGGGGGGCTATAACAATGAGCAGTTCTTC. It is translated as CASVAGGYNNEQFF.

The rearrangement links TRBV5-5 to TRBJ1-1; D gene unclear. This CDR3 has 14 residues. The V and J ends lost 2 bases and 3 bases respectively, with 11 bases between them. The germline gives CDR1 SGHKS, CDR2 YYEKEE (reference sequence). CDR3: CASSFNLRDTEAFF. The DNA for the CDR3 is TGTGCCAGCAGCTTCAACTTGAGGGACACTGAAGCTTTCTTT.